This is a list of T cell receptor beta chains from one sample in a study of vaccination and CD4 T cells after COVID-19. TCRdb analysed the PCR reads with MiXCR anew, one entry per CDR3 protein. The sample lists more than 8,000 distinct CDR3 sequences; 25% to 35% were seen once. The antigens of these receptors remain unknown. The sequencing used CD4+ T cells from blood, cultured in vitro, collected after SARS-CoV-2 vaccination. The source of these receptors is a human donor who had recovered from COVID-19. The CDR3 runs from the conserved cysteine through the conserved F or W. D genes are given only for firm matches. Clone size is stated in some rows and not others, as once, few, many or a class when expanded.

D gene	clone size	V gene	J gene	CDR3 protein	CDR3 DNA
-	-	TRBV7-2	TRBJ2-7	CASSLDPGVYEQYF	TGTGCCAGCAGCTTAGACCCGGGGGTCTACGAGCAGTACTTC
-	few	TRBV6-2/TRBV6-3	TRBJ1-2	CASSPKGNTRGYTF	TGTGCCAGCAGTCCCAAAGGGAATACTCGGGGCTACACCTTC
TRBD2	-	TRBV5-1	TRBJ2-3	CASSLGLGLRTDTQYF	TGCGCCAGCAGCTTGGGCTTGGGACTACGCACAGATACGCAGTATTTT
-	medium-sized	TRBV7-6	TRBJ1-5	CASSLGGGVGQPQHF	TGTGCCAGCAGCTTAGGTGGTGGGGTGGGGCAGCCCCAGCATTTT
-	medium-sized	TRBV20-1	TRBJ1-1	CIGLRRLGNTEAFF	TGCATAGGACTCCGGAGGCTGGGGAACACTGAAGCTTTCTTT
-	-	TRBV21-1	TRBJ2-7	CASSKIWPSENYEQYF	TGTGCCAGCAGCAAAATTTGGCCTTCGGAGAACTACGAGCAGTACTTC
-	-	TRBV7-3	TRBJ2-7	CASRPQGLIPYEQYF	TGTGCCAGCAGACCTCAGGGGTTGATCCCCTACGAGCAGTACTTC
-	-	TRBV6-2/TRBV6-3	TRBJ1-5	CASSKVEGARRDQPQHF	TGTGCCAGCAGTAAGGTAGAGGGCGCAAGGCGAGACCAGCCCCAGCATTTT
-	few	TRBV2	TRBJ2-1	CASSAYNEQFF	TGTGCCAGCAGTGCGTACAATGAGCAGTTCTTC
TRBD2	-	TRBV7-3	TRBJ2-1	CASSQLADNEQFF	TGTGCCAGCAGCCAGCTAGCGGACAATGAGCAGTTCTTC
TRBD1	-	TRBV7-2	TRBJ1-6	CASSPTTGVYNSPLHF	TGTGCCAGCAGCCCCACCACAGGGGTATATAATTCACCCCTCCACTTT
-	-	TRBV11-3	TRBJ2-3	CASSLGNRLSTDTQYF	TGTGCCAGCAGCTTAGGTAACAGACTAAGCACAGATACGCAGTATTTT
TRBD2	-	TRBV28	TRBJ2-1	CASTGDYDNEQFF	TGTGCCAGCACGGGGGACTACGACAATGAGCAGTTCTTC
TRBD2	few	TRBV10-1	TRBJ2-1	CASSEYPAGGRYDEQFF	TGCGCCAGCAGTGAGTATCCAGCGGGAGGGAGGTATGATGAGCAGTTCTTC
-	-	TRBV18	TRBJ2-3	CASSPEDTQYF	TGTGCCAGCTCACCCGAGGATACGCAGTATTTT
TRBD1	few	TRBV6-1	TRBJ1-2	CASSTRGQGLANYGYTF	TGTGCCAGCAGTACACGGGGACAGGGGCTAGCTAACTATGGCTACACCTTC
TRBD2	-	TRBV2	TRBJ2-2	CASSASGLNTGELFF	TGTGCCAGCAGTGCTAGCGGACTTAACACCGGGGAGCTGTTTTTT
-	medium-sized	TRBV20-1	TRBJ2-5	CSARDFGFKETQYF	TGCAGTGCTAGAGATTTCGGATTCAAAGAGACCCAGTACTTC
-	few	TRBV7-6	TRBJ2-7	CASSLSLDYEQYF	TGTGCCAGCAGCTTATCCCTAGACTACGAGCAGTACTTC
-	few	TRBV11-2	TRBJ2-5	CASSLRKTGQETQYF	TGTGCCAGCAGCTTGCGTAAGACTGGGCAAGAGACCCAGTACTTC
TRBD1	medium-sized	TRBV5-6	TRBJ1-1	CASSRTGGANTEAFF	TGTGCCAGCAGCCGGACAGGGGGAGCGAACACTGAAGCTTTCTTT
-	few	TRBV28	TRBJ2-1	CASSLQGTEQFF	TGTGCCAGCAGCCTCCAGGGAACTGAGCAGTTCTTC
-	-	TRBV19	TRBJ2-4	CASSIPPGDIQYF	TGTGCCAGTAGTATCCCTCCGGGGGACATTCAGTACTTC
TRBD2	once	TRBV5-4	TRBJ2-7	CASSLQMGLAGLYEQYF	TGTGCCAGCAGCCTACAAATGGGACTAGCGGGTCTATACGAGCAGTACTTC
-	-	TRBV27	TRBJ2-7	CASSTRTVSRSYEQYF	TGTGCCAGCAGTACCCGGACAGTCTCCCGCTCCTACGAGCAGTACTTC
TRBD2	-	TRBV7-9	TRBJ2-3	CASSPGLAGVISTDTQYF	TGTGCCAGCAGCCCGGGACTAGCGGGAGTGATTAGCACAGATACGCAGTATTTT
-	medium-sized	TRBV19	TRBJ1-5	CASTPVEGRTPQHF	TGTGCCAGTACCCCGGTCGAGGGGCGGACTCCCCAGCATTTT
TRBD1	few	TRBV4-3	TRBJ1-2	CASSQGGQGAGYTF	TGCGCCAGCAGCCAAGGGGGCCAGGGGGCGGGCTACACCTTC
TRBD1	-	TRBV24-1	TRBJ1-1	CATSEKRTGKAFF	TGTGCCACCAGTGAGAAACGGACAGGGAAAGCTTTCTTT
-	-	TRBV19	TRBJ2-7	CASSFGYEQYF	TGTGCCAGTAGTTTTGGATACGAGCAGTACTTC
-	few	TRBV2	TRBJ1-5	CASSERGGGNQPQHF	TGTGCCAGCAGTGAGCGGGGAGGTGGAAATCAGCCCCAGCATTTT
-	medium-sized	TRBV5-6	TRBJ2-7	CASSFWSGGRSYEQYF	TGTGCCAGCAGCTTCTGGTCTGGCGGGCGCTCCTACGAGCAGTACTTC
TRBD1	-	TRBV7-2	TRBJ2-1	CASSHEGYWTGNSNEQFF	TGCGCCAGCAGCCATGAGGGCTATTGGACAGGGAATAGCAATGAGCAGTTCTTC
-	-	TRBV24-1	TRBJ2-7	CATSDAHRYEQYF	TGTGCCACCAGTGATGCCCACAGGTACGAGCAGTACTTC
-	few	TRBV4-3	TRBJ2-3	CASSREGPRGGDTQYF	TGCGCCAGCAGCCGGGAGGGACCAAGGGGGGGAGATACGCAGTATTTT
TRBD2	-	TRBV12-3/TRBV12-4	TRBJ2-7	CASRGGGRAVEQYF	TGTGCCAGCAGAGGAGGCGGGAGAGCGGTAGAGCAGTACTTC
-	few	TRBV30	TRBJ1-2	CAWRVRGSYGYTF	TGTGCCTGGAGGGTTCGGGGGTCCTATGGCTACACCTTC
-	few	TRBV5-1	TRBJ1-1	CASRRQDHQNTEAFF	TGCGCCAGCAGGAGACAGGACCACCAGAACACTGAAGCTTTCTTT
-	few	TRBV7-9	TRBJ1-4	CASSLNTDLFF	TGTGCCAGCAGCTTAAACACGGATCTGTTTTTT
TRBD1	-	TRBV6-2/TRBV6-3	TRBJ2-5	CASSSDRSQETQYF	TGTGCCAGCAGTTCGGACAGGTCCCAAGAGACCCAGTACTTC
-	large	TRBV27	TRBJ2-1	CASSLGTHKGNEQFF	TGTGCCAGCAGTTTAGGGACTCACAAGGGGAATGAGCAGTTCTTC
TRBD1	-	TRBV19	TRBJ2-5	CASSLDRGPRMAQYF	TGTGCCAGTAGCTTGGACAGGGGGCCAAGGATGGCCCAGTACTTC